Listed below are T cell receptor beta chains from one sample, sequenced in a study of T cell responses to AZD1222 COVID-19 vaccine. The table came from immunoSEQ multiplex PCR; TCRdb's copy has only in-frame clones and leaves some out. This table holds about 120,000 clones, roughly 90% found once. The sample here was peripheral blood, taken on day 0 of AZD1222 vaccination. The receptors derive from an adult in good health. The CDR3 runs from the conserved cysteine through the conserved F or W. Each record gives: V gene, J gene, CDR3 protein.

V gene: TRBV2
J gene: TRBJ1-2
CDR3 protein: CASTLSGGQRRLSRAYTF

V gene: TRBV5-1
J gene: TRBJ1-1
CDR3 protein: CASSPGLNTEAFF

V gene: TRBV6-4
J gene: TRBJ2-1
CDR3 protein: CASSLAENNEQFF

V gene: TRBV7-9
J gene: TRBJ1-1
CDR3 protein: CASSLKGAEAFF

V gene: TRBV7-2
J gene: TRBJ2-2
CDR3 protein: CASSLSSPNTGELFF

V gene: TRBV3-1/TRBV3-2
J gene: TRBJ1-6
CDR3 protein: CASSANSPLHF

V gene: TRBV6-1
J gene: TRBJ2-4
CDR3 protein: CASSEGGLALAKNIQYF

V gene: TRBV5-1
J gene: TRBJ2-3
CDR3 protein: CASSSGTGTTQYF

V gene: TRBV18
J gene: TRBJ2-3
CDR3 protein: CASSRGAERSTDTQYF

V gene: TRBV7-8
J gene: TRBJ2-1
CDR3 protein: CASSLTGLYNEQFF

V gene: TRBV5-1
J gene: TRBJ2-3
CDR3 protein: CASSQGHTDTQYF

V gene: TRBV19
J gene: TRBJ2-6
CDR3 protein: CASSIDGLRGANVLTF

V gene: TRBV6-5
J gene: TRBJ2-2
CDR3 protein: CASSYGTRLTTGELFF

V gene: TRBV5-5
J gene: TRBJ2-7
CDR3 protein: CASSLGVRAGYEQYF

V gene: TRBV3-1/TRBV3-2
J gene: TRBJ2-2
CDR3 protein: CASSQIPRGELFF

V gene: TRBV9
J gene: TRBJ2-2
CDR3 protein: CASSVGGSTGELFF

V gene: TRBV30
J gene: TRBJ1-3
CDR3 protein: CAWRESGNTIYF

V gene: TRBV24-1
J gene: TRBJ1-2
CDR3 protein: CATSDLQGGANGYTF

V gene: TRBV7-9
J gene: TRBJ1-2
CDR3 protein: CASRGGPLNYGYTF

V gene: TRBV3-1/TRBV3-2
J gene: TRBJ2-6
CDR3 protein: CASSQDKTSSGANVLTF

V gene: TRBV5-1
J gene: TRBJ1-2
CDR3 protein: CASSLGDTFRGFYGYTF

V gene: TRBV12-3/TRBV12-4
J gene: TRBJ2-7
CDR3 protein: CASSPGQYTQYF

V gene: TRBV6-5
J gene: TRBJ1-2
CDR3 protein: CASSSQGLANYGYTF

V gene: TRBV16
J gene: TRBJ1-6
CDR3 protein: CASSQSIKSYNSPLHF

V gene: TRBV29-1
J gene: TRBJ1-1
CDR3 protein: CSVVRGGNTEAFF

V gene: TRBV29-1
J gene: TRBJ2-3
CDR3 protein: CSARGAPLDTDTQYF

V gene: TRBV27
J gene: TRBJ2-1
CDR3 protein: CASINDGEFF

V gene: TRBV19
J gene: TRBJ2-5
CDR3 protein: CASSLSWGQGETQYF

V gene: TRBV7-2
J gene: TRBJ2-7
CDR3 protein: CASSPGQGPFHEQYF

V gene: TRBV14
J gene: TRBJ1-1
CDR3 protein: CASSLMSNTEAFF

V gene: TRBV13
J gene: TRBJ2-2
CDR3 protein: CASSTGLAGNTGELFF

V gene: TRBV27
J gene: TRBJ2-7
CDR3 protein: CASSSTGSGSEQYF

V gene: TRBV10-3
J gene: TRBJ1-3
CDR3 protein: CAISPDGNTIYF

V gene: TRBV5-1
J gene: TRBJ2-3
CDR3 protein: CASSHGGGGPTDTQYF

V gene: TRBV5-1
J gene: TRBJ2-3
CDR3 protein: CASSLGGTSGADTQYF

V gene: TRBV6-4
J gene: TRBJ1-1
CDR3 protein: CASSSGAEAFF

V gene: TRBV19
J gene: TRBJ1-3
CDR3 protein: CASSIDRPGNSGNTIYF

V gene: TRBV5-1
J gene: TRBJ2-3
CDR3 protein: CASSLPADTQYF

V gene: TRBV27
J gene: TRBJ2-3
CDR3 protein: CASSSREGADTQYF

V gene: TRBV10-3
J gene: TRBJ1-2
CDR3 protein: CAISEGQSNYGYTF

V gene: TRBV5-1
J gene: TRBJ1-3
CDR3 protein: CASSLVAGLSSGNTIYF

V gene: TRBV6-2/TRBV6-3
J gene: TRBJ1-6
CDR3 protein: CASSRRTGFRSPLHF

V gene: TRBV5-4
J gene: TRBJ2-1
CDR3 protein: CASTLTGEYNEQFF